This is a list of T cell receptor beta chains from one sample in a study of OX40 agonist ivuxolimab in advanced cancers. Clones were sequenced by immunoSEQ multiplex PCR, and TCRdb holds only the in-frame ones, with some missing. The sample records some 60,000 clones, about four fifths being singletons. This material consisted of CD4+ or CD8+ T cells sorted from blood, taken in a trial of the OX40 agonist ivuxolimab. The receptors come from an adult with an advanced solid tumor such as melanoma, head and neck, liver or kidney cancer. CDR3s leave out the opening cysteine and the closing phenylalanine or tryptophan. A D gene is named only where the DNA matches it firmly.

v_gene	d_gene	j_gene	CDR3aa
TRBV2	TRBD2	TRBJ2-7	ASSETGGGSYEQY
TRBV9	TRBD1	TRBJ2-7	ASSVEGTGYDEQY
TRBV11-1	-	TRBJ1-5	ASSLGKTVNSNQPQH
TRBV5-1	TRBD2	TRBJ2-1	ASSLVRASGRDSNEQF
TRBV7-8	-	TRBJ1-1	ASSLAWTEAF
TRBV28	-	TRBJ1-6	ASSFHNSPLH
TRBV4-3	-	TRBJ1-3	ASSQVPLDGGNTIY
TRBV6-5	-	TRBJ1-1	ASSYGKNTEAF
TRBV5-1	-	TRBJ1-3	ASSLEGRGTIY
TRBV19	TRBD1	TRBJ2-7	ASSPGTARTLYYEQY
TRBV25-1	-	TRBJ2-5	ASSESGTVDGETQY